This is a list of T cell receptor beta chains from one sample in a study of cytomegalovirus exposure and HLA in healthy donors. Only in-frame clones appear in the TCRdb table, and some are missing; sequencing was by immunoSEQ multiplex PCR. Here the sample spans approximately 280,000 clones, roughly 88% being singletons. Sequenced sample: PBMCs. These receptors originate from a young woman in good health and CMV-seronegative. CDR3s include the opening cysteine and the closing phenylalanine or tryptophan. A D gene is named only where the DNA matches it firmly. The size field is filled for only some rows; it gives once, few, many or a size class.

J gene,V gene,clone size,D gene,CDR3 DNA,CDR3 protein
TRBJ2-6,TRBV2,.,.,TGTGCCAGCCTTCCAAGCCCCGCCTTGAGGGCCAACGTCCTGACTTTC,CASLPSPALRANVLTF
TRBJ2-7,TRBV11-2,.,TRBD2,TGTGCCAGCAGATCCCCCGGGGGGGGCGTCTACGAGCAGTACTTC,CASRSPGGGVYEQYF
TRBJ1-2,TRBV5-1,few,.,TGCGCCAGCAGCCCGGGACAAGCCATCAGCTACACCTTC,CASSPGQAISYTF
TRBJ1-5,TRBV27,.,.,TGTGCCAGCAGCCTACTGCCAGGGCCAGAATCCCAGCCCCAGCATTTT,CASSLLPGPESQPQHF
TRBJ1-4,TRBV27,.,.,TGTGCCAGCAGTCGACGGAGCCCTAATGAAAAACTGTTTTTT,CASSRRSPNEKLFF
TRBJ1-5,TRBV27,.,.,TGTGCCAGCAGTTTTGGGGAGAATCAGCCCCAGCATTTT,CASSFGENQPQHF
TRBJ2-7,TRBV4-1,.,TRBD2,TGCGCCAGCAGCCAACCCCTCAGGGTGGCGGGAGGCGCCTACGAGCAGTACTTC,CASSQPLRVAGGAYEQYF
TRBJ2-2,TRBV27,.,TRBD1,TGTGCCAGCAGTTCCTACAGGGGGCCGGGGACCGGGGAGCTGTTTTTT,CASSSYRGPGTGELFF
TRBJ1-2,TRBV4-1,.,.,TGCGCCAGCAGCCAACCGGAGGGATATGGCTACACCTTC,CASSQPEGYGYTF
TRBJ2-7,TRBV28,few,TRBD1,TGTGCCAGCAGTTTTGGGACAGGCTACGAGCAGTACTTC,CASSFGTGYEQYF